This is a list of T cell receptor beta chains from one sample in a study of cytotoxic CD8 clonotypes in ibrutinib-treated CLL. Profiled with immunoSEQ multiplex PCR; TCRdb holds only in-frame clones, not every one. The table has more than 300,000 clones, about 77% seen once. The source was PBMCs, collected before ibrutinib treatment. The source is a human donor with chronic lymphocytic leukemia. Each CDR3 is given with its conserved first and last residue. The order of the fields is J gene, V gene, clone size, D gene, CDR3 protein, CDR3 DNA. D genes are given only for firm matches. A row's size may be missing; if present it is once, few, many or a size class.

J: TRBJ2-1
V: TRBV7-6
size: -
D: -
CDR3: CASSLGAYNEQFF
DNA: TGTGCCAGCAGCTTAGGGGCTTACAATGAGCAGTTCTTC

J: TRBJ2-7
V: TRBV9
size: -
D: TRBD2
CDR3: CASSVGLAGGGSYEQYF
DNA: TGTGCCAGCAGCGTTGGACTAGCGGGAGGAGGGTCCTACGAGCAGTACTTC

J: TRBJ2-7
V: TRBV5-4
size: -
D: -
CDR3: CASRSLSEDEQYF
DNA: TGTGCCAGCAGAAGTCTCTCCGAAGACGAGCAGTACTTC

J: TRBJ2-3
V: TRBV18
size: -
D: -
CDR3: CASSQSTGRLADTQYF
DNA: TGTGCCAGCTCGCAATCGACGGGGAGGTTAGCCGATACGCAGTATTTT

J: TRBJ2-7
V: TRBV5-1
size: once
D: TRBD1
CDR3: CASSLARQGGEQYF
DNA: TGCGCCAGCAGCTTGGCTCGACAGGGTGGCGAGCAGTACTTC

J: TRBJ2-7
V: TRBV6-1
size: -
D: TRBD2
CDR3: CASSGTSGSKQYF
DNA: TGTGCCAGCAGCGGGACTAGCGGGAGCAAGCAGTACTTC

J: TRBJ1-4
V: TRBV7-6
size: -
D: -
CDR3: CASSLGPRTTNEKLFF
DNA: TGTGCCAGCAGCTTAGGGCCCAGAACAACTAATGAAAAACTGTTTTTT

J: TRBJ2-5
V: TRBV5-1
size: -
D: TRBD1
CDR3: CASSLTTGGAGFWETQYF
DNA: TGCGCCAGCAGCTTAACCACAGGGGGCGCAGGTTTCTGGGAGACCCAGTACTTC

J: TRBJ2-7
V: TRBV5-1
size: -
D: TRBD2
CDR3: CASSLTSGNYEQYF
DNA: TGCGCCAGCAGCTTGACTAGCGGAAATTACGAGCAGTACTTC

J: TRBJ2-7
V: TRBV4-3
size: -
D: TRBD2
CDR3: CASSQDEGGGSLYEQYF
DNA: TGCGCCAGCAGCCAAGATGAGGGCGGCGGGAGTCTTTACGAGCAGTACTTC

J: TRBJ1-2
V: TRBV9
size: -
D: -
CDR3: CASSVEGSGRYYGYTF
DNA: TGTGCCAGCAGCGTAGAGGGTTCGGGCAGATACTATGGCTACACCTTC

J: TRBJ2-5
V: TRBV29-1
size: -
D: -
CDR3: CSVVSLKETQYF
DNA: TGCAGCGTTGTAAGTCTTAAAGAGACCCAGTACTTC

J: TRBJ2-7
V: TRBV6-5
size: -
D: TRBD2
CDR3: CASSYGTSGMVDEQYF
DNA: TGTGCCAGCAGTTATGGGACTAGCGGGATGGTCGACGAGCAGTACTTC

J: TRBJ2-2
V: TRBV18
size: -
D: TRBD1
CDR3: CASSPLDRPNTGELFF
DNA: TGTGCCAGCTCACCCCTGGACAGGCCGAACACCGGGGAGCTGTTTTTT

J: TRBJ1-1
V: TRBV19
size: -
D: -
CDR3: CASSIDFVPTEAFF
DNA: TGTGCCAGTAGTATAGATTTCGTCCCTACTGAAGCTTTCTTT

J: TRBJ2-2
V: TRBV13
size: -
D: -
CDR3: CASSIIPILGRGTGELFF
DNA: TGTGCCAGCAGCATAATACCAATATTGGGCAGGGGCACCGGGGAGCTGTTTTTT

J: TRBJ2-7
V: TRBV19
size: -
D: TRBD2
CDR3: CASSPPLAENYEQYF
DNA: TGTGCCAGTAGTCCCCCACTAGCGGAGAACTACGAGCAGTACTTC

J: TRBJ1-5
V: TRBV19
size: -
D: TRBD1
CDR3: CASSAGQGDNQPQHF
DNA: TGTGCCAGTAGTGCCGGACAGGGGGACAATCAGCCCCAGCATTTT

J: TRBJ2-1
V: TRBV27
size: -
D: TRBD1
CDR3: CASSSLRTGQTYNEQFF
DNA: TGTGCCAGCAGTTCCCTCCGGACAGGTCAAACTTACAATGAGCAGTTCTTC

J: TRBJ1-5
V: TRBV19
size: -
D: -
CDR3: CASKRGTYAFSYSNQPQHF
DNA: TGTGCCAGTAAACGGGGCACATACGCCTTCTCGTATAGCAATCAGCCCCAGCATTTT

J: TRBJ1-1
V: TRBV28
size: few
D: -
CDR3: CASRQTILTEAFF
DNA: TGTGCCAGCAGACAGACTATACTCACTGAAGCTTTCTTT

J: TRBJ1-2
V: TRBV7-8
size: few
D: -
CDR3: CASSYPSSGVGGYTF
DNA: TGTGCCAGCAGCTACCCGTCATCAGGGGTGGGAGGCTACACCTTC

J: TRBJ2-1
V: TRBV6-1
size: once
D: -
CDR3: CASRKISNEQFF
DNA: TGTGCCAGCAGGAAAATCAGCAATGAGCAGTTCTTC

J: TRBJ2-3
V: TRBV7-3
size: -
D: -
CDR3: CASSPSGGPGGDTQYF
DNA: TGTGCCAGCAGCCCGAGCGGAGGCCCCGGCGGTGATACGCAGTATTTT

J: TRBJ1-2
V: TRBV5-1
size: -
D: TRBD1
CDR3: CASSMDRGVYGYTF
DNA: TGCGCCAGCAGCATGGACAGGGGTGTCTATGGCTACACCTTC

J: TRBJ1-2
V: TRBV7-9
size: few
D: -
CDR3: CASSLASWSYGYTF
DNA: TGTGCCAGCAGCTTAGCGTCTTGGTCCTATGGCTACACCTTC

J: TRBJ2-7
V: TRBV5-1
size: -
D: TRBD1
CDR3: CASSVRDRGPDEQYF
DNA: TGCGCCAGCAGCGTCCGGGACAGGGGCCCCGACGAGCAGTACTTC

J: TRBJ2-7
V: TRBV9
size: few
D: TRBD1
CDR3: CASSVSTGYYEQYF
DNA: TGTGCCAGCAGCGTATCGACAGGGTACTACGAGCAGTACTTC

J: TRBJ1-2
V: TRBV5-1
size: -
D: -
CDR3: CASSLFLGNDRLYGYTF
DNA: TGCGCCAGCAGCTTGTTCTTGGGGAATGACAGGCTCTATGGCTACACCTTC

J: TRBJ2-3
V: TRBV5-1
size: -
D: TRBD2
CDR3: CASSVGAGGTDTQYF
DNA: TGCGCCAGCAGCGTTGGGGCGGGGGGCACAGATACGCAGTATTTT

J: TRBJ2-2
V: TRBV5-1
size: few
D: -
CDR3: CATSTDANTGELFF
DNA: TGCGCCACCTCGACGGACGCGAACACCGGGGAGCTGTTTTTT

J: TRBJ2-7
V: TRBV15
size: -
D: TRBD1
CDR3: CATSRDRRQGLIEQYF
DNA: TGTGCCACCAGTAGAGATAGGAGACAGGGATTGATAGAGCAGTACTTC

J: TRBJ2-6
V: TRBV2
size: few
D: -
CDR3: CASISGANVLTF
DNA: TGTGCCAGCATTTCTGGGGCCAACGTCCTGACTTTC

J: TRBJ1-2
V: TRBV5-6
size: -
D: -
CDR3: CASRRGYGYTF
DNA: TGTGCCAGCAGAAGGGGCTATGGCTACACCTTC

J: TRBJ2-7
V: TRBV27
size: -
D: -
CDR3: CASIGTSPYSYEQYF
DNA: TGTGCCAGCATTGGGACCAGTCCTTACTCCTACGAGCAGTACTTC

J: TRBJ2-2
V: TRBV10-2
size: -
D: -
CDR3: CASNLGTVNTGELFF
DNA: TGCGCCAGCAATCTAGGAACAGTGAACACCGGGGAGCTGTTTTTT

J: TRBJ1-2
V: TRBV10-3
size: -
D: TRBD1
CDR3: CAINLGQGNGYTF
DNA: TGTGCCATCAATCTAGGACAGGGTAACGGCTACACCTTC

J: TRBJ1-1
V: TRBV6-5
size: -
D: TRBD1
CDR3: CASRRDRENTEAFF
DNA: TGTGCCAGCAGAAGGGACAGGGAGAACACTGAAGCTTTCTTT

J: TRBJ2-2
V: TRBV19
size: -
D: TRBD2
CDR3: CASSIVAGGPSGELFF
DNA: TGTGCCAGTAGTATAGTTGCGGGAGGGCCGTCAGGGGAGCTGTTTTTT

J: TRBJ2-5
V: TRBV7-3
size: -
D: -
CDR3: CASSWSGASGPQYF
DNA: TGTGCCAGCAGCTGGTCCGGGGCGAGCGGGCCCCAGTACTTC

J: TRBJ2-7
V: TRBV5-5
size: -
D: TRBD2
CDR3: CASSNVAGNSYEQYF
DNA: TGTGCCAGCAGCAACGTAGCGGGAAACTCCTACGAGCAGTACTTC